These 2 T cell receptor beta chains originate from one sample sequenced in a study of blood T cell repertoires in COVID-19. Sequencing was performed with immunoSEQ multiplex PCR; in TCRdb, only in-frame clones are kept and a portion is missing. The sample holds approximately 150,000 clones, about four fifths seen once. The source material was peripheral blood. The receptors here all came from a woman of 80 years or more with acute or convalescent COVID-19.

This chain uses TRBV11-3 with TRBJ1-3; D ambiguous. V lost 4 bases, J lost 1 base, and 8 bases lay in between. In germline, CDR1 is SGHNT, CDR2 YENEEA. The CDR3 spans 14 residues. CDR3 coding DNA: TGTGCCAGCAGCTCCGCGGGGTCTGGAAACACCATATATTTT. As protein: CASSSAGSGNTIYF.

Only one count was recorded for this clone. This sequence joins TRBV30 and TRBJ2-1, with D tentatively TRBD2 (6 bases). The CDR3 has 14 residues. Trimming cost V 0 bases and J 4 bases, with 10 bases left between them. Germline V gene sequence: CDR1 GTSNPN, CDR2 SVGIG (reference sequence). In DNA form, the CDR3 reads TGTGCCTGGAGTGTGTTAGCGGCATACAATGAGCAGTTCTTC. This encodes CAWSVLAAYNEQFF.